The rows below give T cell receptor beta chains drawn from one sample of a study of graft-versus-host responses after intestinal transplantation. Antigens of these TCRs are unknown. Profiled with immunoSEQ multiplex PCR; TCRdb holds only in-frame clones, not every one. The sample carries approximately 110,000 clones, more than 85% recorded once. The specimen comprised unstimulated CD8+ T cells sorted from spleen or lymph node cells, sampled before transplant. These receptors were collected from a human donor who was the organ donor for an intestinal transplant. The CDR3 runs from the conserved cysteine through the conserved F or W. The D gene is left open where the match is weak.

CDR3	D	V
CASSYLADSYNEQFF	TRBD2	TRBV5-1
CSVVGGEQYF	-	TRBV29-1
CASSLGTLYNEQFF	-	TRBV28
CASSPKAKWYEQYF	-	TRBV7-9
CASRPGTGAGETQYF	TRBD1	TRBV10-2
CASSDHLAGDSNEQFF	TRBD2	TRBV9
CASSFLAGGPGEQYF	TRBD2	TRBV28
CASSFPGPYNEQFF	-	TRBV7-2
CAISGEAGPTYEQYF	-	TRBV10-3
CAWSDTGAEQFF	TRBD1	TRBV30
CASSLERELFF	-	TRBV6-1
CASSLVDEQFF	-	TRBV5-4
CASSGGNTEAFF	-	TRBV7-9
CASSIGGESSYEQYF	-	TRBV19
CASSGTGPSYEQYF	-	TRBV6-1
CASSEGGGDTEAFF	-	TRBV6-1
CASSQTQGYEAFF	-	TRBV4-1
CASSQDLLAPQETQYF	-	TRBV4-3
CASSPSGQADYEQYF	TRBD1	TRBV7-6
CASTPIGGSNQPQHF	-	TRBV19
CASSQGLDNEQFF	-	TRBV4-1
CSARAKAFF	-	TRBV20-1
CASRLTGAYEQYF	TRBD1	TRBV27
CASSQDAPAYTPYNEQFF	-	TRBV4-3
CASSPLDSLAKNIQYF	-	TRBV27
CASSLTGGNEQFF	TRBD1	TRBV19
CASSLSMGQGQPQHF	TRBD1	TRBV27
CASSAGGRHRYEQYF	-	TRBV25-1
CASSVHRGTEAFF	-	TRBV2
CASSPSPYGRTEAFF	-	TRBV27
CASSYSGQGYEQYF	TRBD1	TRBV6-5
CASSYRTSGSIEQYF	TRBD2	TRBV6-5
CASSYSTSGRQHEQYF	TRBD2	TRBV6-5
CASSQTSGTGNEQFF	TRBD2	TRBV4-3